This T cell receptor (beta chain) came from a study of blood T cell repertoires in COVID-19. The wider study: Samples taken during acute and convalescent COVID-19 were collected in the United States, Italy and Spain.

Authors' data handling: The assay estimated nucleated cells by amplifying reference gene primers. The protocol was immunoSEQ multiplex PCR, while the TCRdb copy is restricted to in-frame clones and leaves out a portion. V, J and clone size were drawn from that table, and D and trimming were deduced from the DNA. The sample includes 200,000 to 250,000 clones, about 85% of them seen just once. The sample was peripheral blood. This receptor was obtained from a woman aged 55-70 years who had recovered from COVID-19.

CDR3 DNA sequence: TGTGCCATCAGCGGAGATACCGGGGAGCTGTTTTTT. Translated: CAISGDTGELFF. V and J are TRBV10-3 and TRBJ2-2; D remains unclear. CDR1 and CDR2 from the germline V gene are ENHRY and SYGVKD. The V and J ends lost 6 bases and 5 bases respectively, with 7 bases between them. CDR3 length: 12 amino acids.